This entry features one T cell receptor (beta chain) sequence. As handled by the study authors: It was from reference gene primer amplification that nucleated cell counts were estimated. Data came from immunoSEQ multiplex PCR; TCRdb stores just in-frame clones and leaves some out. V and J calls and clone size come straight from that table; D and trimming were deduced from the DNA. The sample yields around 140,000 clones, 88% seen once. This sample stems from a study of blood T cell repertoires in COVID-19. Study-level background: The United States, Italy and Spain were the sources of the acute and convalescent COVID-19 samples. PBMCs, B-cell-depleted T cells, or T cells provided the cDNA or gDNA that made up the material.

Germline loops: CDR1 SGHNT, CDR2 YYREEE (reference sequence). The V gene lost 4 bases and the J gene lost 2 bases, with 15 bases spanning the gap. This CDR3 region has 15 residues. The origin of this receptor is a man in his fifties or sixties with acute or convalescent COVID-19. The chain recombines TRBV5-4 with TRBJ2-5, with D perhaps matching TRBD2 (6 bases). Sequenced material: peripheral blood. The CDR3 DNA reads TGTGCCAGCAGCAACACCGCGGGGCGGCAAGAGACCCAGTACTTC. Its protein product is CASSNTAGRQETQYF. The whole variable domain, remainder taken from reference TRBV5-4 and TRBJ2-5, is ETGVTQSPTHLIKTRGQQVTLRCSSQSGHNTVSWYQQALGQGPQFIFQYYREEENGRGNFPPRFSGLQFPNYSSELNVNALELDDSALYLCASSNTAGRQETQYFGPGTRLLVL.